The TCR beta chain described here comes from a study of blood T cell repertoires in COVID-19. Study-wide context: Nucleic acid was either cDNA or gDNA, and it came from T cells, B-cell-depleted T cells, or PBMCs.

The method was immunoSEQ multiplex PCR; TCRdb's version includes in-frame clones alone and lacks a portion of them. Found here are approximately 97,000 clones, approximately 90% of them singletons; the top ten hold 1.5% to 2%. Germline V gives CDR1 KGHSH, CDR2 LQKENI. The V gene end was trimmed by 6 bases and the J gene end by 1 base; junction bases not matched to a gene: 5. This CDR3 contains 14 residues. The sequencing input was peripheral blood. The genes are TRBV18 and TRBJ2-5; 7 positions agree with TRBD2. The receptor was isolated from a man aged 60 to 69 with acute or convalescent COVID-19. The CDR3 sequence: CASSQTSAQETQYF. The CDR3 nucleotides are TGTGCCAGCTCCCAAACTAGCGCCCAAGAGACCCAGTACTTC.